The rows below give T cell receptor beta chains drawn from one sample of a study of vaccination and CD4 T cells after COVID-19. TCRdb independently ran MiXCR on the PCR reads; one entry per CDR3 protein. The data hold roughly 22,000 distinct CDR3 sequences, with about 58% observed a single time. Here the sequenced sample was CD4+ T cells from blood, taken before SARS-CoV-2 vaccination. Receptors were obtained from a human donor who had recovered from COVID-19. CDR3s include the opening cysteine and the closing phenylalanine or tryptophan. Each record gives: J gene, V gene, D gene, clone size, CDR3 protein, CDR3 DNA. The D gene is left open where the match is weak. The size of a clone is reported for some rows only, either as once, few or many, or as a class for expanded clones.

TRBJ2-5,TRBV6-1,TRBD2,few,CASKRAGLAGAETQYF,TGTGCCAGCAAAAGGGCAGGACTAGCGGGAGCTGAGACCCAGTACTTC
TRBJ2-3,TRBV6-1,TRBD2,.,CATSLREAGLAGRGTDTQYF,TGTGCCACCAGCCTTAGGGAGGCGGGACTAGCGGGACGGGGGACAGATACGCAGTATTTT
TRBJ2-5,TRBV6-1,TRBD2,.,CASSRLAASQETQYF,TGTGCCAGCAGTCGACTAGCGGCCTCCCAAGAGACCCAGTACTTC
TRBJ1-1,TRBV20-1,.,.,CRIQVLNTEAFF,TGCAGGATTCAGGTACTGAACACTGAAGCTTTCTTT
TRBJ2-7,TRBV21-1,.,.,CASTRLAGEQYF,TGTGCCAGCACCAGACTAGCGGGAGAGCAGTACTTC
TRBJ2-5,TRBV20-1,.,few,CSARVIPALETQYF,TGCAGTGCTAGAGTTATACCCGCCCTGGAGACCCAGTACTTC
TRBJ1-1,TRBV27,.,.,CASSLFFGGWDTEAFF,TGTGCCAGCAGTTTGTTTTTTGGGGGTTGGGACACTGAAGCTTTCTTT
TRBJ2-3,TRBV10-1,TRBD2,few,CASSDGGRTSSTDTQYF,TGCGCCAGCAGTGATGGCGGGAGGACAAGCAGCACAGATACGCAGTATTTT
TRBJ2-3,TRBV20-1,.,few,CSAGVTGVTDTQYF,TGCAGTGCTGGCGTCACGGGAGTTACAGATACGCAGTATTTT
TRBJ2-1,TRBV6-4,TRBD1,.,CASPTPGTAYNEQFF,TGTGCCAGCCCTACTCCCGGGACAGCCTACAATGAGCAGTTCTTC
TRBJ1-4,TRBV27,TRBD1,few,CASSGTATNEKLFF,TGTGCCAGCAGTGGGACAGCAACTAATGAAAAACTGTTTTTT
TRBJ2-5,TRBV5-8,TRBD1,.,CASSLDYWTGKETQYF,TGTGCCAGCAGCTTGGACTATTGGACAGGGAAAGAGACCCAGTACTTC
TRBJ2-1,TRBV28,.,.,CASIDGSSYNEQFF,TGTGCCAGCATCGACGGGAGCTCCTACAATGAGCAGTTCTTC
TRBJ2-3,TRBV29-1,.,.,CSVGHPSPDTQYF,TGCAGCGTGGGACACCCATCGCCAGATACGCAGTATTTT